This T cell receptor beta chain was found in a study of radiotherapy plus CTLA-4 blockade in lung cancer. Using immunoSEQ multiplex PCR, the repertoire was profiled, and TCRdb retains in-frame clones only, with some absent. The table records approximately 90,000 clones, about 83% of them present only once. The CDR3 is 21 residues long. V dropped 5 bases and J dropped 5; count of bases not matched to a gene: 24. Germline V lookup: CDR1 SGHVS, CDR2 FQNEAQ. The sample consisted of peripheral blood, taken from a patient treated with radiotherapy plus ipilimumab. This sequence originates from a human donor with non-small cell lung cancer who had stable disease on radiotherapy plus ipilimumab. The chain uses TRBV7-8 and TRBJ2-5; 12 bases are shared with TRBD2. CDR3 amino acids: CASSKRLAGANKGRFGETQYF. CDR3 sequence (DNA): TGTGCCAGCAGCAAAAGACTAGCGGGGGCCAATAAGGGGCGGTTCGGGGAGACCCAGTACTTC.